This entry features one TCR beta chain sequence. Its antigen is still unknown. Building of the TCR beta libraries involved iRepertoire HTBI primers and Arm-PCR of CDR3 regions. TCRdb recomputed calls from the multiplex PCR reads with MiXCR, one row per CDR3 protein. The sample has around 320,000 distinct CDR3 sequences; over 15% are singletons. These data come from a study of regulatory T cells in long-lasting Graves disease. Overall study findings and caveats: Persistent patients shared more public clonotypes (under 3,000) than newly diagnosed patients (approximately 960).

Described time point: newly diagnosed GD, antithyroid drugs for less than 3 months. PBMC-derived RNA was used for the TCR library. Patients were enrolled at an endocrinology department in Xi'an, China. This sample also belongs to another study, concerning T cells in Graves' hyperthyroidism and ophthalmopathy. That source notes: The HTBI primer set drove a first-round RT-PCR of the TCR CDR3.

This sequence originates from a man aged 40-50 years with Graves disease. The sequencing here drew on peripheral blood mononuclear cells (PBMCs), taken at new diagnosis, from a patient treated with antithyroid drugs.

CDR3 DNA sequence: TGTGCCAGCAGTTTTAGCGGCGGAGTAAAGTCCCATGAGCAGTTCTTC. Translation gives CASSFSGGVKSHEQFF. The chain carries TRBV12-3 or TRBV12-4 and TRBJ2-1, with a possible D match to TRBD2 (6 bases). The CDR3 has 16 amino acids. The ends were cut back, 3 bases at V and 8 bases at J, with 20 bases in the middle.